This is a list of T cell receptor beta chains from one sample in a study of T cells in Graves' hyperthyroidism and ophthalmopathy. TCRdb analysed the multiplex PCR reads with MiXCR anew, one entry per CDR3 protein. The sample shows more than 500,000 distinct CDR3 sequences, roughly 15% of them seen only once. The specimen sequenced was blood. Receptor source: a woman in her twenties or thirties with Graves' ophthalmopathy. The CDR3 runs from the conserved cysteine through the conserved F or W. D genes are given only for firm matches.

>.|TRBV20-1
CSASPFGTGALGETQYF
>.|TRBV29-1
CSVVRWTEAFF
>TRBD2|TRBV7-3
CAAAGRNITDTQYF
>TRBD2|TRBV7-2
CAGTSGSGDEQFF
>TRBD2|TRBV4-3
CASSQDRTSGSLSSYEQYF
>TRBD1|TRBV7-9
CASSFRGQGATGELFF
>TRBD1|TRBV3-1
CASSPDRGNTDTQYF
>.|TRBV20-1
CSARALGAGAYNEQFF
>.|TRBV14
CASSGIGATNEKLFF
>TRBD1|TRBV7-3
CASSMGQSYEQYF
>.|TRBV19
CASSIPRRAGGETQYF
>TRBD2|TRBV27
CASSTIPRGGEGPNTGELFF
>TRBD2|TRBV12-3/TRBV12-4
CASSLGTSREETQYF
>.|TRBV4-1
CASSQDRGIRFQPQHF
>TRBD1|TRBV9
CASSALQGAKTEAFF
>.|TRBV6-2/TRBV6-3
CASSFTGSQGGFVYEQYF
>TRBD1|TRBV6-1
CASSGTGTGVTEAFF
>.|TRBV2
CASMFSAKNIQYF
>.|TRBV10-1
CASSDGQMNTEAFF
>TRBD2|TRBV24-1
CATSDWTSGRFYEQFF
>.|TRBV7-3
CASSSGQMNTGELFF
>.|TRBV6-1
CASRDLEHQYF
>.|TRBV7-2
CASSLGAGIGEQYF
>.|TRBV19
CASSSRDFQETQYF
>.|TRBV30
CAWTPRGVGEKLFF
>.|TRBV12-3/TRBV12-4
CASSRDTGTSYNEQFF
>.|TRBV7-2
CASSPSMANYGYTF
>.|TRBV5-6
CASSILLLGNNEKLFF
>.|TRBV3-1
CASSQEGLIRRESTDTQYF
>TRBD2|TRBV7-8
CASSLVGLAGGPVTGELFF